This T cell receptor (beta chain) was captured in a study of cytomegalovirus exposure and HLA in healthy donors. Looking at the study overall: The same platform was used for the 130 or so validation repertoires as for the approximately 630 first-cohort repertoires, as reported in a later analysis.

This CDR3 spans 16 amino acids. Germline CDR1 is MNHEY and CDR2 is SVGAGI. Trimming left V 2 bases short and J 0 bases short, with 11 bases between. The study drew the donors from its roughly 120-subject validation cohort, separate from the 666-subject first cohort. The method was immunoSEQ multiplex PCR; TCRdb's version includes in-frame clones alone and lacks a portion of them. In the table there are about 140,000 clones, around 88% of which are singletons. The TCR was taken from a woman aged 18-29 years in good health and CMV-seropositive. Sequenced: PBMCs. This chain joins TRBV6-5 and TRBJ1-5; D possibly corresponds to TRBD1 (6 bases). This CDR3 reads CASSYGGAGSNQPQHF. The CDR3, as DNA: TGTGCCAGCAGTTACGGGGGCGCGGGTAGCAATCAGCCCCAGCATTTT.